The 24 T cell receptor beta chains below come from one sample, sequenced in a study of OX40 agonist ivuxolimab in advanced cancers. Measured with immunoSEQ multiplex PCR; TCRdb has only the in-frame clones, and not every one. The table lists about 6,300 clones, around two thirds of them singletons, with 55% to 75% in the top ten. The material sequenced was CD4+ or CD8+ T cells sorted from blood, taken in a trial of the OX40 agonist ivuxolimab. The receptors here all came from an adult with an advanced solid tumor such as melanoma, head and neck, liver or kidney cancer.

This clone turned up a few times. The chain links TRBV5-1 to TRBJ2-3; 10 bases align to TRBD2. The V gene's germline CDR1 is SGHRS and CDR2 YFSETQ. Trimming at V came to 4 bases and at J to 6 bases, leaving 8 bases not matched to a gene. CDR3 size: 15 residues. As DNA, the CDR3 is TGCGCCAGCAGCCCCGGGACTAGCGAGTATGATACGCAGTATTTT. Its translation is CASSPGTSEYDTQYF.

The V and J genes are TRBV7-9 and TRBJ2-5, with 10 positions matching TRBD1. CDR1 SEHNR and CDR2 FQNEAQ come from the germline V gene (reference sequence). The V gene end was trimmed by 5 bases and the J gene end by 2 bases; junction bases not matched to a gene: 5. CDR3 length: 15 amino acids. The CDR3 sequence is CASSARDRGQETQYF. In DNA form, the CDR3 reads TGTGCCAGCAGCGCCCGGGACAGGGGACAAGAGACCCAGTACTTC.

This chain uses TRBV7-9 with TRBJ2-5; D not resolved. Trimming left V 4 bases short and J 5 bases short, with 20 bases between. Germline assignment: CDR1 SEHNR and CDR2 FQNEAQ (reference sequence). The CDR3 is 16 amino acids. CDR3 coding DNA: TGTGCCAGCAGCTCAAGGGTCAGCGCCCCGGATGAGACCCAGTACTTC. Translated: CASSSRVSAPDETQYF.

The V gene is TRBV4-1, the J gene TRBJ2-7, with TRBD2 identical over 10 bases. The CDR3 runs to 15 residues. V dropped 1 base and J dropped 1; count of bases not matched to a gene: 1. Germline CDR1 and CDR2: MGHRA and YSYEKL. The CDR3 loop reads CASSQVAGGSYEQYF. Written as DNA, the CDR3 is TGCGCCAGCAGCCAAGTAGCGGGAGGATCCTACGAGCAGTACTTC.

The chain carries TRBV7-6 and TRBJ2-5; D tentatively reads TRBD1 or TRBD2 (5 bases each). Germline CDR1 reads SGHVS; CDR2 reads FNYEAQ. The CDR3 covers 14 residues. V dropped 1 base and J dropped 0 bases, with 6 bases sitting between them. CDR3: CASSLVGDQETQYF. CDR3 nucleotides: TGTGCCAGCAGCTTAGTGGGGGACCAAGAGACCCAGTACTTC.

This rearrangement joins TRBV2 to TRBJ2-1; 9 bases are shared with TRBD2. In germline, CDR1 is SNHLY, CDR2 FYNNEI. The CDR3 covers 16 residues. Trimming at V came to 4 bases and at J to 4 bases, leaving 8 bases not matched to a gene. The CDR3: CASSAPGLASYNEQFF. CDR3 coding DNA: TGTGCCAGCAGTGCACCGGGACTAGCATCATACAATGAGCAGTTCTTC.

V is TRBV28 and J is TRBJ2-7; D remains ambiguous. Trimming took 3 bases from V and 0 from J, leaving 12 bases between them. Germline lookup yields CDR1 MDHEN and CDR2 SYDVKM. CDR3 length: 15 residues. The CDR3 loop is CASSFHRRVSYEQYF. Written as DNA, the CDR3 is TGTGCCAGCAGTTTCCACCGCCGGGTCTCCTACGAGCAGTACTTC.

The V and J genes are TRBV11-1 and TRBJ2-1; D may be TRBD2 (6 bases). With 4 bases removed from V and 3 bases from J, the gap between germline ends came to 10 bases. The CDR3 extends over 14 amino acids. Germline V gives CDR1 SGHAT, CDR2 FQDESV (reference sequence). CDR3 protein: CASSWRGNYNEQFF. CDR3 coding DNA: TGTGCCAGCAGCTGGCGGGGAAACTACAATGAGCAGTTCTTC.

The V gene is TRBV6-6, the J gene TRBJ1-2; D not certain. V lost 2 bases and J 6 bases, leaving 10 bases between the germline ends. Germline loops: CDR1 MNHNY, CDR2 SVGAGI (reference sequence). The CDR3 is 13 amino acids. The CDR3, as DNA: TGTGCCAGCAGTTACCCAGGCCCAAATGGCTACACCTTC. Translating gives CASSYPGPNGYTF.

The chain couples TRBV28 to TRBJ1-2; a weak D match, TRBD1 (5 bases). This CDR3 is built from 18 residues. Germline CDR1 reads MDHEN; CDR2 reads SYDVKM. V lost 6 bases to trimming and J lost 0 bases, with 23 bases between them. The CDR3 bases are TGTGCCAGCAGACCTTCGACAGTCGAGATTCATCCTAACTATGGCTACACCTTC. Its protein is CASRPSTVEIHPNYGYTF.

There are a few counts of this clone. V usage is TRBV7-2 and J usage is TRBJ1-6; TRBD1 matches 9 bases. Losses at the gene ends were 4 bases for V and 10 bases for J; bases not matched to a gene: 8. The germline V gene has CDR1 SGHTA and CDR2 FQGNSA. The CDR3 sequence is 15 residues long. CDR3 sequence (DNA): TGTGCCAGCAGCTACGCGACAGGGGGAGACTCACCCCTCCACTTT. Its translation is CASSYATGGDSPLHF.

J is TRBJ2-3 and V is TRBV4-3; a possible D gene is TRBD2 (5 bases). The ends were cut back, 0 bases at V and 4 bases at J, with 17 bases in the middle. The CDR3 sequence is 17 residues long. Germline CDR1 and CDR2: LGHNA and YSLEER. This CDR3 reads CASSQDPGVAVADTQYF. The DNA of the CDR3 is TGCGCCAGCAGCCAAGATCCCGGGGTAGCCGTGGCAGATACGCAGTATTTT.

The rearrangement uses TRBV6-6 and TRBJ1-5, with D maybe TRBD1 (5 bases). The CDR3 contains 15 residues. V lost 7 bases, J lost 4 bases, and 17 bases lay in between. In germline, CDR1 is MNHNY, CDR2 SVGAGI (reference sequence). CDR3: CASTMGQLGNQPQHF. In nucleotides, the CDR3 is TGTGCCAGCACCATGGGGCAGCTGGGAAATCAGCCCCAGCATTTT.

This chain uses TRBV9 with TRBJ1-2; 11 bases agree with TRBD1. The V segment lost 3 bases and the J segment 8 bases; nucleotides outside the gene matches: 15. Germline CDR1 reads SGDLS; CDR2 reads YYNGEE. This CDR3 is 17 amino acids long. CDR3: CASSADRGRAITLGYTF. CDR3 sequence (DNA): TGTGCCAGCAGCGCGGACAGGGGGCGCGCCATTACACTGGGCTACACCTTC.

This rearrangement joins TRBV2 to TRBJ1-6, with D perhaps TRBD1 (5 bases). The CDR3 is made up of 15 amino acids. The V and J ends lost 3 bases and 4 bases respectively, with 10 bases between them. Germline V gives CDR1 SNHLY, CDR2 FYNNEI. The CDR3 sequence: CASSDRGFYNSPLHF. CDR3 DNA sequence: TGTGCCAGCAGTGACCGGGGGTTTTATAATTCACCCCTCCACTTT.

The V gene is TRBV7-2, the J gene TRBJ2-1; D not resolved. The CDR3 contains 14 residues. The germline V gene encodes CDR1 SGHTA and CDR2 FQGNSA. V gave up 0 bases and J gave up 3 bases, with 6 bases separating them. Written as DNA, the CDR3 is TGTGCCAGCAGCTTAGCCCGCGGCTACAATGAGCAGTTCTTC. Protein sequence: CASSLARGYNEQFF.

The CDR3 sequence: CASSQSSGTLYEQYF. In DNA, the CDR3 is TGCGCCAGCAGCCAAAGCTCCGGGACCCTTTACGAGCAGTACTTC. The genes are TRBV4-1 and TRBJ2-7; D may match TRBD1 or TRBD2 (5 bases each). The V gene lost 2 bases and the J gene lost 4 bases, with 15 bases spanning the gap. Germline CDR1 and CDR2: MGHRA and YSYEKL. The CDR3 totals 15 residues.

This chain joins TRBV5-6 and TRBJ2-4; unclear D gene. Trimming removed 0 bases from V and 2 bases from J, with 6 bases in between. The CDR3 contains 14 residues. CDR1 is SGHDT and CDR2 is YYEEEE in the germline V gene. CDR3 DNA: TGTGCCAGCAGCTTGGGAGCATCCAAAAACATTCAGTACTTC. Its protein product is CASSLGASKNIQYF.

On this clone: Sequence at one end of the junction differs from germline and may be a read error. V gene TRBV7-9 combines with J gene TRBJ2-7; D is unresolved. Germline V gene sequence: CDR1 SEHNR, CDR2 FQNEAQ (reference sequence). The CDR3 sequence is 15 residues long. CDR3: CASSQQRTATYEQYF. CDR3 in DNA: TGCGCCAGCAGCCAACAGCGAACGGCCACCTACGAGCAGTACTTC.

The chain combines TRBV5-4 with TRBJ1-6, with D possibly TRBD1 on 6 matching bases. Germline V gives CDR1 SGHNT, CDR2 YYREEE (reference sequence). This CDR3 has 15 residues. V lost 4 bases and J 8 bases, leaving 16 bases between the germline ends. The CDR3 nucleotides read TGTGCCAGCAGCCTCGACCTAACAGGGTATTCACCCCTCCACTTT. It is translated as CASSLDLTGYSPLHF.

This clone was counted between two and nine times. The chain has TRBV19 and TRBJ2-1, with 9 bases fitting TRBD2. J lost 4 bases, V lost 6 bases, and 4 bases had no gene match. CDR3 length: 14 amino acids. Germline CDR1 is LNHDA and CDR2 is SQIVND (reference sequence). CDR3 coding DNA: TGTGCCAGTAGGGAGCGGGGGGCGTACAATGAGCAGTTCTTC. This codes for CASRERGAYNEQFF.

The V call is TRBV4-3, the J call TRBJ2-7; TRBD1 aligns across 7 bases. V shed 2 bases, J shed 3 bases, and the junction held 10 bases outside the gene matches. Germline V CDR1 and CDR2: LGHNA, YSLEER. This CDR3 has 16 residues. The CDR3 reads CASSQIVGTEIYEQYF. The CDR3 region has the DNA TGCGCCAGCAGCCAAATAGTGGGGACAGAGATCTACGAGCAGTACTTC.

V usage is TRBV4-3 and J usage is TRBJ2-7; 7 positions agree with TRBD2. The V gene's germline CDR1 is LGHNA and CDR2 YSLEER. J was trimmed by 3 bases and V by 1 base; bases with no gene match: 6. The CDR3 spans 15 residues. The CDR3 spells CASSQASGGFYEQYF. The CDR3 DNA is TGCGCCAGCAGCCAAGCCTCGGGGGGATTCTACGAGCAGTACTTC.

The V gene is TRBV4-1, the J gene TRBJ1-1; D unclear. The length of the CDR3 is 13 residues. The V end was cut by 1 base, the J end by 4 bases, with 7 bases between. In germline, CDR1 is MGHRA, CDR2 YSYEKL. The CDR3 reads CASSQGGSTEAFF. The CDR3 nucleotides read TGCGCCAGCAGCCAAGGGGGTAGCACTGAAGCTTTCTTT.